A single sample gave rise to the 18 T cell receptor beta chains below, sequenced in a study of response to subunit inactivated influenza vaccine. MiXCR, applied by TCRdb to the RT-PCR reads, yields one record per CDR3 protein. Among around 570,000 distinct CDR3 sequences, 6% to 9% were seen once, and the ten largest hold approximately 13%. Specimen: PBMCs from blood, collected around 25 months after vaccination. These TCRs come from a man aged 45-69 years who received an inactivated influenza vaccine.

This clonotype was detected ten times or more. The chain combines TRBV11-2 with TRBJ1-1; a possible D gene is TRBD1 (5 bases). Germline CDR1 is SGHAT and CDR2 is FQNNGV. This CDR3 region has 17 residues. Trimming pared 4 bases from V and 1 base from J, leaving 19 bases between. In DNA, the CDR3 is TGTGCCAGCAGCTCAACAGGAAGTGGGAGAGCGAACACTGAAGCTTTCTTT. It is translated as CASSSTGSGRANTEAFF.

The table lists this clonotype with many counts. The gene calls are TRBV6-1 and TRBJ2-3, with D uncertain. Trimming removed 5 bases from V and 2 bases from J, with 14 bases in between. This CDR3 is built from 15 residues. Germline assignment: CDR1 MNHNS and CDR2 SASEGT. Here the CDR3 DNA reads TGTGCCAGCAGTATCGGCGCAGCTACCACAGATACGCAGTATTTT. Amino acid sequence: CASSIGAATTDTQYF.

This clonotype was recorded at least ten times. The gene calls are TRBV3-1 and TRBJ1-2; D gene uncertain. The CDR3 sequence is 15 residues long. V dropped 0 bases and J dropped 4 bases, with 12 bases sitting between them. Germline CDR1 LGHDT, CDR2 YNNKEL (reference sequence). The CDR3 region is CASSQESSAGYGYTF. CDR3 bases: TGTGCCAGCAGCCAAGAATCCTCCGCTGGCTATGGCTACACCTTC. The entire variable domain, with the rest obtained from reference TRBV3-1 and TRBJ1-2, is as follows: DTAVSQTPKYLVTQMGNDKSIKCEQNLGHDTMYWYKQDSKKFLKIMFSYNNKELIINETVPNRFSPKSPDKAHLNLHINSLELGDSAVYFCASSQESSAGYGYTFGSGTRLTVV.

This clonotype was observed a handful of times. The CDR3 nucleotides are TGTGCCAGCAGCCACCTCGGACTAGCGGGGGTCTCAGATACGCAGTATTTT. Protein product: CASSHLGLAGVSDTQYF. The chain combines TRBV7-9 with TRBJ2-3; 13 bases are shared with TRBD2. J gave up 4 bases and V 5 bases, and 9 bases lay outside the gene matches. This CDR3 comprises 17 residues. Germline lookup yields CDR1 SEHNR and CDR2 FQNEAQ (reference sequence).

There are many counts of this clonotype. The DNA of the CDR3 is TGTGCCATCCGATCGGGGGCTGATTCTGCTGAAGCTTTCTTT. Its protein product is CAIRSGADSAEAFF. J is TRBJ1-1 and V is TRBV10-3, with TRBD1 as a possible D gene (6 bases). Germline CDR1 and CDR2: ENHRY and SYGVKD. The ends were cut back, 8 bases at V and 6 bases at J, with 19 bases in the middle. This CDR3 is 14 amino acids long.

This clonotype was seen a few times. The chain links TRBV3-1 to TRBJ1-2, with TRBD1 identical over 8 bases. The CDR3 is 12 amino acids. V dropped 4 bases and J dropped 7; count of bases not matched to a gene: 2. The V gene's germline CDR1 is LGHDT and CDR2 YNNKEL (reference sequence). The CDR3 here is CASSPGGTGYTF. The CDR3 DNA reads TGTGCCAGCAGCCCAGGGGGCACTGGCTACACCTTC.

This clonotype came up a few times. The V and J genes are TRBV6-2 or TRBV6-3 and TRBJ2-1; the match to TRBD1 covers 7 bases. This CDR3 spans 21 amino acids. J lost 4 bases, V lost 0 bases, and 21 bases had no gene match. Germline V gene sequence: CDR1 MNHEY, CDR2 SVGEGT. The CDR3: CASSYSRSGWDSPGRYNEQFF. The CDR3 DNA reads TGTGCCAGCAGTTACTCGAGAAGTGGCTGGGACAGCCCGGGACGTTACAATGAGCAGTTCTTC.

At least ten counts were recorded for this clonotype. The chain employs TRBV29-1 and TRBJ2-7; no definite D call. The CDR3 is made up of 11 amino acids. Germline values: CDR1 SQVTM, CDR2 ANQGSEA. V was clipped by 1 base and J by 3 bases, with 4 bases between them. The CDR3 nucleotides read TGCAGCGTTGAAGGAGACTACGAGCAGTACTTC. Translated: CSVEGDYEQYF.

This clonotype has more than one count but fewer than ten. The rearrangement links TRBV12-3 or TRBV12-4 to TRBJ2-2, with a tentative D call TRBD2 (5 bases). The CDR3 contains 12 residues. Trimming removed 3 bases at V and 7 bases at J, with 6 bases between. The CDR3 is CASSFAGGELFF. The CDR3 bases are TGTGCCAGCAGTTTTGCGGGCGGGGAGCTGTTTTTT.

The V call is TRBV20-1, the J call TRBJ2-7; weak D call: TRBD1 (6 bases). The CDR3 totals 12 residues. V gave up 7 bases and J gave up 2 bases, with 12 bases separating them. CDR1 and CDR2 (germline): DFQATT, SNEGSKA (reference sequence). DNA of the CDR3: TGCAGTGTTCGGGACAAAGCCTACGAGCAGTACTTC. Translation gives CSVRDKAYEQYF.

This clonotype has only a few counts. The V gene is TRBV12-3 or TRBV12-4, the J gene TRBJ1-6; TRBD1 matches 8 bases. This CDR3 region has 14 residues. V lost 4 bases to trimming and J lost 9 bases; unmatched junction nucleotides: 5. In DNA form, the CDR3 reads TGTGCCAGCAGTTCCACCGGACAGGGTTCACCCCTCCACTTT. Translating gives CASSSTGQGSPLHF.

CDR3 region: CASSGTGNKKTTYEQYF. Here the CDR3 DNA reads TGTGCCAGCAGTGGCACAGGGAATAAGAAAACCACCTACGAGCAGTACTTC. The chain links TRBV28 to TRBJ2-7; the D gene is possibly TRBD1 (6 bases). CDR3 length: 17 residues. Looked up from germline, CDR1 is MDHEN and CDR2 is SYDVKM. The V and J ends lost 5 bases and 2 bases respectively, with 22 bases between them.

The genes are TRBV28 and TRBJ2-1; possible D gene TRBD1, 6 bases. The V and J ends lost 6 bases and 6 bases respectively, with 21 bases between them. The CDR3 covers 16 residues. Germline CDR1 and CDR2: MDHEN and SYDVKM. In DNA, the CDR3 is TGTGCCAGCAGGAGGACACAGGGACAAGGGATCAATGAGCAGTTCTTC. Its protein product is CASRRTQGQGINEQFF.

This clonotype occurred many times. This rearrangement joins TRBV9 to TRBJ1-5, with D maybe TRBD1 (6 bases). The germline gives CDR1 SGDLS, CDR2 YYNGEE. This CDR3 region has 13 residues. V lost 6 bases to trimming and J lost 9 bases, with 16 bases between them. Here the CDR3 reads CASIGTLGRPQHF. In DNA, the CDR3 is TGTGCCAGCATCGGGACATTGGGCAGGCCCCAGCATTTT.

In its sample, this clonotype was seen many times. CDR3 sequence (DNA): TGCGCCAGCAGTGGGGACAGCTCGAACACCGGGGAGCTGTTTTTT. Its translation: CASSGDSSNTGELFF. This sequence joins TRBV10-2 and TRBJ2-2; 7 nucleotides line up with TRBD1. V dropped 4 bases and J dropped 0; count of bases not matched to a gene: 2. CDR3 length equals 15 residues. CDR1 and CDR2 (germline): WSHSY, SAAADI.

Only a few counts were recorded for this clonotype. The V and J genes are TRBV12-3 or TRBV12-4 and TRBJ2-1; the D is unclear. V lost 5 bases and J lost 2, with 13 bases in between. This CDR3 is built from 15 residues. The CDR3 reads CASSPGRPPYNEQFF. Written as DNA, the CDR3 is TGTGCCAGCAGTCCCGGCCGACCCCCCTACAATGAGCAGTTCTTC.

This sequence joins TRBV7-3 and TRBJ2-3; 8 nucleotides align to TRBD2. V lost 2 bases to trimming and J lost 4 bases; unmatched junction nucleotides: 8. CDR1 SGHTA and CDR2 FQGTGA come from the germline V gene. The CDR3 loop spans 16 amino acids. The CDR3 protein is CASSLRAGEGADTQYF. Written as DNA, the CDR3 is TGTGCCAGCAGCTTACGAGCGGGAGAGGGCGCAGATACGCAGTATTTT. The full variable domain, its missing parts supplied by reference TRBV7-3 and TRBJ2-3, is GAGVSQTPSNKVTEKGKYVELRCDPISGHTALYWYRQSLGQGPEFLIYFQGTGAADDSGLPNDRFFAVRPEGSVSTLKIQRTERGDSAVYLCASSLRAGEGADTQYFGPGTRLTVL.

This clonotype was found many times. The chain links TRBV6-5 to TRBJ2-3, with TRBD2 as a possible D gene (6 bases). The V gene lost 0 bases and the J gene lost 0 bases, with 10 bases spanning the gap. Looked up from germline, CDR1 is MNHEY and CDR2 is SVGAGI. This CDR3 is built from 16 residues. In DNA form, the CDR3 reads TGTGCCAGCAGTTACTCTCTGGGGACTAGCACAGATACGCAGTATTTT. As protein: CASSYSLGTSTDTQYF.